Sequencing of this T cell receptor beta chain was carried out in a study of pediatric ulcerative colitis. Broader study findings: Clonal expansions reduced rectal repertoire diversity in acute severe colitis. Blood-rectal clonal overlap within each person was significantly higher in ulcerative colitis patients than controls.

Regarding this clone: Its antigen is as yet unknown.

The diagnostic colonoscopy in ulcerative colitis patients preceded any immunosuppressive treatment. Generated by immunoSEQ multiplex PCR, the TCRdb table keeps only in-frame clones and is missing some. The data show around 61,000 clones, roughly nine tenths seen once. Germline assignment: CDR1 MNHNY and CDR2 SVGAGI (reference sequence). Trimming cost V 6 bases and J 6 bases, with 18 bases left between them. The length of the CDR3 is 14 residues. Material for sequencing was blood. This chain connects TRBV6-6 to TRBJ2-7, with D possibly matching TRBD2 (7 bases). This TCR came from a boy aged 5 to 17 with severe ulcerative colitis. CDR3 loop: CASSRGAPRPEQYF. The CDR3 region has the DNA TGTGCCAGCAGCCGGGGGGCGCCGCGCCCCGAGCAGTACTTC.